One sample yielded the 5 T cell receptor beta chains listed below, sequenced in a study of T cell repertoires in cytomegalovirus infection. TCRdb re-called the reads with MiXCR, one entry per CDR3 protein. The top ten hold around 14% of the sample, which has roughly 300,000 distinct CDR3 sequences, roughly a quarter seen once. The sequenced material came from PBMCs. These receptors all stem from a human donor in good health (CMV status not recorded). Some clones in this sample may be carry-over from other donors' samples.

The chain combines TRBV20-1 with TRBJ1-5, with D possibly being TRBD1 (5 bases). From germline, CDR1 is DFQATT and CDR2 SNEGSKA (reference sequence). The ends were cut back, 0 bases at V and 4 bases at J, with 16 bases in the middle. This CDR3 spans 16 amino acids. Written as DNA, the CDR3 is TGCAGTGCTAGAGAGTTAGGTCAGGGCGGGAATCAGCCCCAGCATTTT. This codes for CSARELGQGGNQPQHF.

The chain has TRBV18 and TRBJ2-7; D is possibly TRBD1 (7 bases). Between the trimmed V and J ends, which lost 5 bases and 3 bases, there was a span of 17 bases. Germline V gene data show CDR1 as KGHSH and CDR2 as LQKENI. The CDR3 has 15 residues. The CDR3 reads CASSAGQTAYYEQYF. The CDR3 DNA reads TGTGCCAGCTCAGCGGGACAGACTGCCTACTACGAGCAGTACTTC.

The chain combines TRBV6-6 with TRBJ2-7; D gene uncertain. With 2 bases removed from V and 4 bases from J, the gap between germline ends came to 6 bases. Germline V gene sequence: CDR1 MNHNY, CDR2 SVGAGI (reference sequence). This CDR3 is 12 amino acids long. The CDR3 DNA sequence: TGTGCCAGCAGTTACGTCTGGTACGAGCAGTACTTC. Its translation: CASSYVWYEQYF.

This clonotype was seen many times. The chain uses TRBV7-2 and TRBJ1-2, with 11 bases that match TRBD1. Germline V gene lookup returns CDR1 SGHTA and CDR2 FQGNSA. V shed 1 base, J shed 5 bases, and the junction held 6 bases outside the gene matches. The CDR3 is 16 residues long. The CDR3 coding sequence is TGTGCCAGCAGCTTAGGGCCGGGACAGGGGGTGTATGGCTACACCTTC. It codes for CASSLGPGQGVYGYTF.

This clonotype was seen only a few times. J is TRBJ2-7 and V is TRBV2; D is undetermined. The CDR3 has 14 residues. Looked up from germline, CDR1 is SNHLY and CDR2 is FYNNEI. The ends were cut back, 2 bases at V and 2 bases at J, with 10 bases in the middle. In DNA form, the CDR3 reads TGTGCCAGCAGTGAAAACTGGTATACCTACGAGCAGTACTTC. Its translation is CASSENWYTYEQYF.